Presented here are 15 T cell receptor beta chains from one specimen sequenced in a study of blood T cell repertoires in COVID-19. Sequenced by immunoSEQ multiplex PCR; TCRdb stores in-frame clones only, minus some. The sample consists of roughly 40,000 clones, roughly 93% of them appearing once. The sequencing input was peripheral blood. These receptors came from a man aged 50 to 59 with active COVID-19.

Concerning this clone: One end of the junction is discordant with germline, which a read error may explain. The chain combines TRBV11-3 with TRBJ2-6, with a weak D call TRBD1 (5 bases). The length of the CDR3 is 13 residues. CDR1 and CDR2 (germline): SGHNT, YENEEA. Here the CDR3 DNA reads TGTGCCAGCAGCCAAAGTCGACAGCAAACCCCCGCTTTC. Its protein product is CASSQSRQQTPAF.

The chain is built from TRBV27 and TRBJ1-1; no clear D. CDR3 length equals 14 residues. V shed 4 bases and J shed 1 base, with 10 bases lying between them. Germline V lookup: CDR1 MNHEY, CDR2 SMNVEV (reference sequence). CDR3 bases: TGTGCCAGCAGTTCTGGGCAGCAGAACACTGAAGCTTTCTTT. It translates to CASSSGQQNTEAFF.

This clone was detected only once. Here the CDR3 DNA reads TGTGCCAGCAGCTTACCACCCAGGACTAGCGGGAATCACAATGAGCAGTTCTTC. Encoded protein: CASSLPPRTSGNHNEQFF. This chain connects TRBV7-9 to TRBJ2-1, with 12 bases matching TRBD2. J lost 5 bases, V lost 2 bases, and 10 bases had no gene match. Looked up from germline, CDR1 is SEHNR and CDR2 is FQNEAQ (reference sequence). The CDR3 has 18 amino acids.

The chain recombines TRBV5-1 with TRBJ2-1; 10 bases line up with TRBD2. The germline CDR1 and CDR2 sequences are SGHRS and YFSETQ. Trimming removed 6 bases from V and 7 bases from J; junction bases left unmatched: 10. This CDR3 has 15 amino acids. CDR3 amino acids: CASTKTSGMSNEQFF. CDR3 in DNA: TGCGCCAGCACCAAAACTAGCGGGATGAGTAATGAGCAGTTCTTC.

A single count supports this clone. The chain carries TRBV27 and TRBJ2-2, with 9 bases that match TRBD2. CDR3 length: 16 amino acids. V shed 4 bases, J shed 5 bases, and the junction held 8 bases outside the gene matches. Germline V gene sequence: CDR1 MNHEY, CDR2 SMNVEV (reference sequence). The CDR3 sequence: CASSWREGKLTGELFF. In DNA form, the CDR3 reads TGTGCCAGCAGTTGGCGGGAGGGGAAATTGACCGGGGAGCTGTTTTTT.

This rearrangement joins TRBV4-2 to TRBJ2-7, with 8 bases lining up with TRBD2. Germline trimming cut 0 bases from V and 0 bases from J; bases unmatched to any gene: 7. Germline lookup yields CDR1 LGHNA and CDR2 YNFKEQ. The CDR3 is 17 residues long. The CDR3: CASSQDGAGGPSYEQYF. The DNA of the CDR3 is TGTGCCAGCAGCCAAGATGGCGCGGGAGGACCCTCCTACGAGCAGTACTTC.

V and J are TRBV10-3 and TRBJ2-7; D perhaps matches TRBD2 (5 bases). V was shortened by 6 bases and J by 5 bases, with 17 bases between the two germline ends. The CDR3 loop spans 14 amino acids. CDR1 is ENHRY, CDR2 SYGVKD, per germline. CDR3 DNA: TGTGCCATCAGGGCTGGCGGGTCTGGTAACGAGCAGTACTTC. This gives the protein CAIRAGGSGNEQYF.

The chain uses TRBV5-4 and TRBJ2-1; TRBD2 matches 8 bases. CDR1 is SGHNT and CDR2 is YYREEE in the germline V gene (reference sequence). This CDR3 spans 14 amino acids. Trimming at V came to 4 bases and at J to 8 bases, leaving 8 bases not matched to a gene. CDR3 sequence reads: CASSRTSSVDEQFF. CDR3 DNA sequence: TGTGCCAGCAGCCGGACTAGCAGTGTGGATGAGCAGTTCTTC.

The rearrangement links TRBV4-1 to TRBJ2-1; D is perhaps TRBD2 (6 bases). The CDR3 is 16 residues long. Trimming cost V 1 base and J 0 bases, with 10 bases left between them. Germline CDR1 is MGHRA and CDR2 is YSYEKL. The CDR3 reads CASSQALDYSYNEQFF. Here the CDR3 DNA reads TGCGCCAGCAGCCAAGCATTGGACTACTCCTACAATGAGCAGTTCTTC.

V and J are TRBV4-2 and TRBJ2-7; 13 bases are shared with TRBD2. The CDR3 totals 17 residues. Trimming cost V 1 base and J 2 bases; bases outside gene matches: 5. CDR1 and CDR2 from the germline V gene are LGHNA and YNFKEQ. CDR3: CASSQVGGLAGTYEQYF. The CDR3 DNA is TGTGCCAGCAGCCAAGTAGGGGGACTAGCGGGAACCTACGAGCAGTACTTC.

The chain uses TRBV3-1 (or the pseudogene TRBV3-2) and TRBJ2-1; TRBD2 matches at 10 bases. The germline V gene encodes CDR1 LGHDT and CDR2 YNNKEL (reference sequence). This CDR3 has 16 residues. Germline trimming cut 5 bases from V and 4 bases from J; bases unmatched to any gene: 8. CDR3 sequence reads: CASSYVSGRRYNEQFF. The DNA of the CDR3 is TGTGCCAGCAGCTACGTTAGCGGGAGGAGGTACAATGAGCAGTTCTTC.

DNA for the CDR3: TGTGCCAGCTCACCCACCGGAGCTAATGAAAAACTGTTTTTT. This translates into CASSPTGANEKLFF. The chain uses TRBV18 and TRBJ1-4, with unresolved D. The CDR3 runs 14 residues. Germline CDR1 is KGHSH and CDR2 is LQKENI. Trimming took off 3 bases at V and 3 bases at J, with 8 bases between the two ends.

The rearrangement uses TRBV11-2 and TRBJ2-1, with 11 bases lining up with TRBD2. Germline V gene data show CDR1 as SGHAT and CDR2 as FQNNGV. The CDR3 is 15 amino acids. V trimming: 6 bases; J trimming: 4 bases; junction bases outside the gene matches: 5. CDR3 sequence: CASRQLAGAYNEQFF. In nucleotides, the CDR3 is TGTGCCAGCAGACAACTAGCGGGAGCGTACAATGAGCAGTTCTTC.

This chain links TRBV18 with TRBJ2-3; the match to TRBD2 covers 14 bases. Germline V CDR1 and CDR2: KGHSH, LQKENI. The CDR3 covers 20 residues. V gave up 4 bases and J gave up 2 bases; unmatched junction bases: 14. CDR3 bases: TGTGCCAGCTCACTCGACCCGGGACTAGCGGGAGTCACCAACACAGATACGCAGTATTTT. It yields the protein CASSLDPGLAGVTNTDTQYF.

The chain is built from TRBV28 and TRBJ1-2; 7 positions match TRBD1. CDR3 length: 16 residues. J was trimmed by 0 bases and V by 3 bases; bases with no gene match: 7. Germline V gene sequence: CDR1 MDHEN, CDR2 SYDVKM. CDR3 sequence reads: CASSFRTGEANYGYTF. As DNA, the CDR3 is TGTGCCAGCAGTTTTAGAACAGGGGAAGCTAACTATGGCTACACCTTC.